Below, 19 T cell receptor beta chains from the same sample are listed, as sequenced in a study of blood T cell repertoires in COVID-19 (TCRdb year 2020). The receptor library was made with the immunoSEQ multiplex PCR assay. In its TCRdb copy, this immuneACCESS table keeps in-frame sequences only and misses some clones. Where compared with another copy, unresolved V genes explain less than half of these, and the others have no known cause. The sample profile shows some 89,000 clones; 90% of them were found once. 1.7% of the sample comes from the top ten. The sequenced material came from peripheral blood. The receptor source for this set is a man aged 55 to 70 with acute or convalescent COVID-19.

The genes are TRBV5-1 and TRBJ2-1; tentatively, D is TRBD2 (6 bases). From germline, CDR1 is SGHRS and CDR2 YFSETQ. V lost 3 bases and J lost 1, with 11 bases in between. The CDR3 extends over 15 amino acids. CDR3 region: CASSSGTLSYNEQFF. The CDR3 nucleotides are TGCGCCAGCAGCTCCGGGACTCTTTCCTACAATGAGCAGTTCTTC.

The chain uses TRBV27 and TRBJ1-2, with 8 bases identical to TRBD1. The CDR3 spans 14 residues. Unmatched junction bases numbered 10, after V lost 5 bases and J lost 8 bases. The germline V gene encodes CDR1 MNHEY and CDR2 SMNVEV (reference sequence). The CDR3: CASSPRQGAQGYTF. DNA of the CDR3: TGTGCCAGCAGTCCGCGGCAGGGGGCTCAGGGCTACACCTTC.

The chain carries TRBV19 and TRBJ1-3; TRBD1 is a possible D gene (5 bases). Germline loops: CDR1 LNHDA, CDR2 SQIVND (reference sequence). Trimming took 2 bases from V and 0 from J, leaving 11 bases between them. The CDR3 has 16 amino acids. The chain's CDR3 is CASSIQGRSSGNTIYF. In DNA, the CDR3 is TGTGCCAGTAGTATACAGGGAAGAAGCTCTGGAAACACCATATATTTT.

The CDR3 coding sequence is TGTGCCAGCGGGGGAGGACCTTCTGGAAACACCATATATTTT. Residues: CASGGGPSGNTIYF. The chain employs TRBV6-5 and TRBJ1-3; TRBD1 might be the D (5 bases). The germline V gene encodes CDR1 MNHEY and CDR2 SVGAGI. V lost 8 bases and J 1 base, leaving 12 bases between the germline ends. This CDR3 has 14 amino acids.

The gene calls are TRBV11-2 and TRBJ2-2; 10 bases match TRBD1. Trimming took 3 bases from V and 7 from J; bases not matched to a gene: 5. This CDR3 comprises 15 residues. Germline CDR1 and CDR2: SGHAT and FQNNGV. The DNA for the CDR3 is TGTGCCAGCAGCTTGACAGGGGGCGCGGTCGGGGAGCTGTTTTTT. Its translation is CASSLTGGAVGELFF.

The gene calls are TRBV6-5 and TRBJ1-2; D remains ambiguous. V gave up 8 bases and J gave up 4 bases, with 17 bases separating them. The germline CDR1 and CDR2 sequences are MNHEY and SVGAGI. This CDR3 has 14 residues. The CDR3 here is CASADGVPSYGYTF. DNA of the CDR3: TGTGCCAGCGCCGACGGGGTCCCTAGCTATGGCTACACCTTC.

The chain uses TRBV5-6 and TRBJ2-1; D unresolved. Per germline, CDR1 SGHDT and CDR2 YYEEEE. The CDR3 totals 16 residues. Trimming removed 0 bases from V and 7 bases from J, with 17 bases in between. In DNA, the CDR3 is TGTGCCAGCAGCTTGGGGGCACTGTCGTCTCTGAATGAGCAGTTCTTC. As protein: CASSLGALSSLNEQFF.

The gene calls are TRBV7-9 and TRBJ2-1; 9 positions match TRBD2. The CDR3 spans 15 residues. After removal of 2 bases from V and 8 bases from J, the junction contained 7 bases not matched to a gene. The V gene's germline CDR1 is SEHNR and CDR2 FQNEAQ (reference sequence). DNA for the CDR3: TGTGCCAGCAGCTTAAGGCTAGCGGGGATCTATGAGCAGTTCTTC. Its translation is CASSLRLAGIYEQFF. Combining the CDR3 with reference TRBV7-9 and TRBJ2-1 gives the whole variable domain DTGVSQNPRHKITKRGQNVTFRCDPISEHNRLYWYRQTLGQGPEFLTYFQNEAQLEKSRLLSDRFSAERPKGSFSTLEIQRTEQGDSAMYLCASSLRLAGIYEQFFGPGTRLTVL.

The CDR3 sequence: CASSPMRGGDRNQPQHF. CDR3 DNA: TGTGCCAGCAGTCCAATGCGGGGGGGAGACCGCAATCAGCCCCAGCATTTT. The J gene is TRBJ1-5, the V gene TRBV28; D may be TRBD1 (5 bases). The V and J ends lost 5 bases and 2 bases respectively, with 19 bases between them. Germline V gives CDR1 MDHEN, CDR2 SYDVKM. This CDR3 spans 17 amino acids.

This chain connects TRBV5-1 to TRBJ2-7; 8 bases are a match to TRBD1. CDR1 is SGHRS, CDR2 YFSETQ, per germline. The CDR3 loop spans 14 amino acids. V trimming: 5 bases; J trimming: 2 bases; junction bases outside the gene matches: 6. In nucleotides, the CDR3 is TGCGCCAGCAGGGCCGGGACAGGCGCCTACGAGCAGTACTTC. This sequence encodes CASRAGTGAYEQYF.

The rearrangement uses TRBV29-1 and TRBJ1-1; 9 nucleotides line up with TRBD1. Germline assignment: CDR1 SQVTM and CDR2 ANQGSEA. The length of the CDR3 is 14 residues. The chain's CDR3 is CSFSPGQGSTEAFF. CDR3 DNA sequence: TGCAGTTTTTCCCCGGGACAGGGAAGTACTGAAGCTTTCTTT.

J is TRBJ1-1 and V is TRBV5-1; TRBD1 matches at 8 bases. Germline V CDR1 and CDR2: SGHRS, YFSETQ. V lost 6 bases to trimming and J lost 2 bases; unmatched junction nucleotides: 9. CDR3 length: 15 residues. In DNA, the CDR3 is TGCGCCAGCACCCGCGGGGACAGGATTAACACTGAAGCTTTCTTT. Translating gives CASTRGDRINTEAFF. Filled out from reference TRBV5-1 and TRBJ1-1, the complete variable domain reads KAGVTQTPRYLIKTRGQQVTLSCSPISGHRSVSWYQQTPGQGLQFLFEYFSETQRNKGNFPGRFSGRQFSNSRSEMNVSTLELGDSALYLCASTRGDRINTEAFFGQGTRLTVV.

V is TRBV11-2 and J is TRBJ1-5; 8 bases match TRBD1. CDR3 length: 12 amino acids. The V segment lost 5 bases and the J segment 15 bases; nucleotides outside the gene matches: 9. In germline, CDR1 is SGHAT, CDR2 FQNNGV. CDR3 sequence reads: CASSPSGGVLHF. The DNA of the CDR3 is TGTGCCAGCAGCCCCTCAGGGGGCGTGTTGCATTTT.

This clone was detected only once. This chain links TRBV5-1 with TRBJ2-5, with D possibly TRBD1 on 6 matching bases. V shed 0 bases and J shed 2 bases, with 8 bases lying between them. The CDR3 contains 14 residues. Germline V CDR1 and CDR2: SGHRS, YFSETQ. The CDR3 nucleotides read TGCGCCAGCAGCTTGGGGCAGGGGCAAGAGACCCAGTACTTC. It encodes CASSLGQGQETQYF. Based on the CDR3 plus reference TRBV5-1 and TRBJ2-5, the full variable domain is KAGVTQTPRYLIKTRGQQVTLSCSPISGHRSVSWYQQTPGQGLQFLFEYFSETQRNKGNFPGRFSGRQFSNSRSEMNVSTLELGDSALYLCASSLGQGQETQYFGPGTRLLVL.

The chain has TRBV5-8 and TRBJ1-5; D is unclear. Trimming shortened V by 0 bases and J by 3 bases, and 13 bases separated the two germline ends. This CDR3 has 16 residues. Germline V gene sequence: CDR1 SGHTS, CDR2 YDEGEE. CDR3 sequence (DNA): TGTGCCAGCAGCTTGGTTTTCGGTGCCTCCAATCAGCCCCAGCATTTT. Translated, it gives CASSLVFGASNQPQHF.

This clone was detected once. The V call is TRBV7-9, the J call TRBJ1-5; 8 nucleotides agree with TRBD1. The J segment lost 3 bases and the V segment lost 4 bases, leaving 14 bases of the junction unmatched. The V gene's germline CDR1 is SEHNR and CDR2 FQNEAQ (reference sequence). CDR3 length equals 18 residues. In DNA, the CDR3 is TGTGCCAGCAGCTCCTACTCCCTCCGGACAGGGAACAATCAGCCCCAGCATTTT. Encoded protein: CASSSYSLRTGNNQPQHF.

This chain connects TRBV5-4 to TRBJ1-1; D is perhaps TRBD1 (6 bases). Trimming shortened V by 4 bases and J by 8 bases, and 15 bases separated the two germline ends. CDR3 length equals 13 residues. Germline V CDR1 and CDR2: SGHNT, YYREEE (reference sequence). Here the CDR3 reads CASSPTGTSEAFF. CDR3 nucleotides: TGTGCCAGCAGCCCGACCGGGACATCAGAAGCTTTCTTT.

The CDR3 protein is CASSLPTGGQNTEAFF. In DNA, the CDR3 is TGCGCCAGCAGCTTACCAACAGGGGGACAAAACACTGAAGCTTTCTTT. The V and J genes are TRBV5-1 and TRBJ1-1, with TRBD1 matching over 8 bases. Germline V CDR1 and CDR2: SGHRS, YFSETQ. The V segment lost 2 bases and the J segment 2 bases; nucleotides outside the gene matches: 8. The CDR3 has 16 amino acids.

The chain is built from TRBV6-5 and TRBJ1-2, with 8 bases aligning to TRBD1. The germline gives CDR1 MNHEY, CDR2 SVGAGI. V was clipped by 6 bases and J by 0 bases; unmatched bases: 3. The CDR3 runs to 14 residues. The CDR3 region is CASRETGANYGYTF. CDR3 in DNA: TGTGCCAGCAGGGAGACAGGGGCTAACTATGGCTACACCTTC.